This record covers a single T cell receptor beta chain. Its antigen is not identified. Generated by immunoSEQ multiplex PCR, the TCRdb table keeps only in-frame clones and is missing some. The sample yields approximately 99,000 clones, approximately 93% seen once. The data derive from a study of T cell responses to AZD1222 COVID-19 vaccine. Notes on the study in general: Among the donors, most were white British and more were female, and clonal diversity was possibly underestimated. Recipients of AZD1222 seropositive at baseline numbered only 5 to 7. Spike-spanning, vaccine-associated CD4 TCRs were dominant at 160-218 and 743-854.

Second-dose intervals near 4 or 12 weeks were combined. CDR1 SGHNT and CDR2 YENEEA come from the germline V gene. V lost 5 bases and J lost 11, with 16 bases in between. The CDR3 totals 13 residues. The sample was peripheral blood, taken 28 days after the second AZD1222 dose. The rearrangement uses TRBV11-3 and TRBJ2-4; tentatively, D is TRBD1 (6 bases). The receptor's source is an adult who received the AZD1222 COVID-19 vaccine. CDR3 amino acids: CASSLRDPGVQYF. The CDR3 DNA follows: TGTGCCAGCAGCCTTCGGGACCCAGGGGTTCAGTACTTC.